This TCR beta chain originates from a study of graft-versus-host responses after intestinal transplantation. The CDR3 totals 14 residues. Germline values: CDR1 LNHDA, CDR2 SQIVND (reference sequence). The V gene lost 7 bases and the J gene lost 8 bases, with 20 bases spanning the gap. In its sample, this clone was seen a few times. Some clones are missing from TCRdb's copy, which holds only in-frame ones; the method was immunoSEQ multiplex PCR. The table records approximately 10,000 clones, approximately 30% of them present only once. Irradiated stimulators labeled with violet dye, roughly 200,000 in number, were plated with roughly 200,000 CFSE-labeled responders. CFSE-low proliferating responders, CD3+CD4+ and CD3+CD8+, were sorted post-reaction.

This sequence originates from a human patient who received an intestinal transplant. The V and J genes are TRBV19 and TRBJ1-1, with D possibly matching TRBD1 (5 bases). The sequencing used alloreactive CD4+ T cells from a mixed lymphocyte reaction culture, collected before intestinal transplant. Subset defined: CFSE-low proliferating T cells sorted from roughly 6-day pre-transplant mixed lymphocyte reaction (GvH or HvG direction). The DNA for the CDR3 is TGTGCCAGTACTATTTCGCTGCGGCCAGGGGAAGCTTTCTTT. Encoded protein: CASTISLRPGEAFF.